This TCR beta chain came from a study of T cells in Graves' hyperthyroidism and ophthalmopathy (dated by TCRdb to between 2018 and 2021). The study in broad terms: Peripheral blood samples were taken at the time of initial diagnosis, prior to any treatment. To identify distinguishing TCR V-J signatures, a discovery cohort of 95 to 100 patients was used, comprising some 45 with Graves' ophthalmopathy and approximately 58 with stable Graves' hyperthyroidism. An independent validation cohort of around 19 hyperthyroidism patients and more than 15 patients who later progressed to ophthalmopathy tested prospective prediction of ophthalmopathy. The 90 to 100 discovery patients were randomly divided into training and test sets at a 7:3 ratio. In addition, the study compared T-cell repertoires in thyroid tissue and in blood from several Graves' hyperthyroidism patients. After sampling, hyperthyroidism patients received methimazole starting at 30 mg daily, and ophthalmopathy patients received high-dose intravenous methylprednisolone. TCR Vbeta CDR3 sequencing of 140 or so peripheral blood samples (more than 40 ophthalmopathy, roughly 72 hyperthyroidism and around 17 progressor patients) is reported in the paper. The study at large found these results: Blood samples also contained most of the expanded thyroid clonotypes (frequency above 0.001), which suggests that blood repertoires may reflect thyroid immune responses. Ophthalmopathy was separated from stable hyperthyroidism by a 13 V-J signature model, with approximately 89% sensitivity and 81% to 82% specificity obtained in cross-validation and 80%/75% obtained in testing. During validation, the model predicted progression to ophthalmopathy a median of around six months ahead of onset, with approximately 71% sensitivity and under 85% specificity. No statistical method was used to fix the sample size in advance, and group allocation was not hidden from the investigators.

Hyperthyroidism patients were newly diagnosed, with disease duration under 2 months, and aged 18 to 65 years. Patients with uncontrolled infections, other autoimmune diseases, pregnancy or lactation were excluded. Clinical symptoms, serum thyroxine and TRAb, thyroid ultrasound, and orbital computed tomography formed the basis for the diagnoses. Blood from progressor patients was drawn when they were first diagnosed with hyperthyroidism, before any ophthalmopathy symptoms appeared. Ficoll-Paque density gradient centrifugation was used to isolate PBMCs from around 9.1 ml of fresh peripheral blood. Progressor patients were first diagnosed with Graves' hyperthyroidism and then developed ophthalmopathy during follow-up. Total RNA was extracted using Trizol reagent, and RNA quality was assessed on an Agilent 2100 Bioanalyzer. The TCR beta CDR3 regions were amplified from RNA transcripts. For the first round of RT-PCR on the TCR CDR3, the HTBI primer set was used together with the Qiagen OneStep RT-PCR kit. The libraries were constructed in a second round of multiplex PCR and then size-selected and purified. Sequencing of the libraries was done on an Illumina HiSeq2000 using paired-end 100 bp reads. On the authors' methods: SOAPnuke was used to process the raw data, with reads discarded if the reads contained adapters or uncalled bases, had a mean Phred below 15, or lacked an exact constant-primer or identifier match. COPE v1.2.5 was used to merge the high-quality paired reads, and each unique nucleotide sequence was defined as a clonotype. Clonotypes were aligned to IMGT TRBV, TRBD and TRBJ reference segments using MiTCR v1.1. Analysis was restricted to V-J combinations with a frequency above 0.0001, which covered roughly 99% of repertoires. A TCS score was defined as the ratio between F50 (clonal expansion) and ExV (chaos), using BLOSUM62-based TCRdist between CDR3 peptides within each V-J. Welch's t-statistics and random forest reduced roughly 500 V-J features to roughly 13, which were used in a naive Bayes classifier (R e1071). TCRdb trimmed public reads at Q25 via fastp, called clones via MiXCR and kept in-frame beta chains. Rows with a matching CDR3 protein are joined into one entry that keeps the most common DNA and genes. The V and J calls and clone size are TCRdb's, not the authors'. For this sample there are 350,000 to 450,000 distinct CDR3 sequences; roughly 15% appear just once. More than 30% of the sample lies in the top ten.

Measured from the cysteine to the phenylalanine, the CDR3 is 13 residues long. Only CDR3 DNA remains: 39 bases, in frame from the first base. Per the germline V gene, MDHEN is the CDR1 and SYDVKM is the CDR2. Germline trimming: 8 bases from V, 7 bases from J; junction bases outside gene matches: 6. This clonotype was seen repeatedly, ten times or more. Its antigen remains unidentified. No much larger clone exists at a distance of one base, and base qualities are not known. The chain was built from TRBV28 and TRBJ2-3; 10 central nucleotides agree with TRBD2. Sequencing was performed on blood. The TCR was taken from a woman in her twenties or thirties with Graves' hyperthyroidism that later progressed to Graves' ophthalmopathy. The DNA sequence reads TGTGCCAGCTTCGAGCGGGAGGGCAATACGCAGTATTTT. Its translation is CASFEREGNTQYF.